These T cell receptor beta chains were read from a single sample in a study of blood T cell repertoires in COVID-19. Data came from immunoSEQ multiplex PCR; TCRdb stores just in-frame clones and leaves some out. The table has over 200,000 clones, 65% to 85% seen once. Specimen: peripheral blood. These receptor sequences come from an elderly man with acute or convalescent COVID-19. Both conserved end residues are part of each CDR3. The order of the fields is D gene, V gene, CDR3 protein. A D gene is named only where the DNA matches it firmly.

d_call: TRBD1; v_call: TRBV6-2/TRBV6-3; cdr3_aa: CASSYFSPGQETDTQYF
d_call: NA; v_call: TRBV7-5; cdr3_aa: CVRRDRLAGSPDTQYF
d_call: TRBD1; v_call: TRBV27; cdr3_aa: CASSARGLGTDTQYF
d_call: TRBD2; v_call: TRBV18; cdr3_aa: CASGSGPREYLGF
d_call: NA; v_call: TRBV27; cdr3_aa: CASSFLGRNEQFF
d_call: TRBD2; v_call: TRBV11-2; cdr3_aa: CASSFQREGTTQYF
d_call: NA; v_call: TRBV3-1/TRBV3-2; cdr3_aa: CASSFRGFADTQYF
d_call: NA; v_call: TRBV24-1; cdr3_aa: CATSDFQETQYF
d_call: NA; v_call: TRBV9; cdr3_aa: CASSVVGEGTDTQYF
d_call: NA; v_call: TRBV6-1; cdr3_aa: CASSEGGINYGYTF
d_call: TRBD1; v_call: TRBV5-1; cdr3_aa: CASRLTRDSLPYEQYF
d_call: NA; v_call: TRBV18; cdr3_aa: CASSNTAGSWETQYF
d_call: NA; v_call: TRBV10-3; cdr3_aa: CAISEDRNPYEQYF
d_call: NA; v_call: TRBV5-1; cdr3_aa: CASSLPGGGTDTQYF
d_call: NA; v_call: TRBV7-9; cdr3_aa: CASSRRQTNEKLFF
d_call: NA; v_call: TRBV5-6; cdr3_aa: CASSLGQSTGELFF
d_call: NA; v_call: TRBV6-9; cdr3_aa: CASKNCSTGDRYNEQFF
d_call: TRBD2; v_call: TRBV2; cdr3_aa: CASSFIGASGMGAYNEQFF
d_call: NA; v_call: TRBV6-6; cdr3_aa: CASSYPREAGELFF
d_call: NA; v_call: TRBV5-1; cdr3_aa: CASSLAGASGNTIYF
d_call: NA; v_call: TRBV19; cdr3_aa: CASSPGVYGYTF
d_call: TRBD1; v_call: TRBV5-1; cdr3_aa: CASSLPAGGETQYF
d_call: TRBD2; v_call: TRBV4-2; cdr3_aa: CASSQGSGGTDTQYF
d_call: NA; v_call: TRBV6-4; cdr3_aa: CASSAQGGQETQYF
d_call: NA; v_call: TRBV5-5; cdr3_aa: CASSLAGGLVATEAFF
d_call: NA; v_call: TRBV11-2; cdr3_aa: CASSLDPGNYGYTF
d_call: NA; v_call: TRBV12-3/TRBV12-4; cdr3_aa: CASSWTENTEAFF
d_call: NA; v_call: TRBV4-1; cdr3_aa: CASSQRASGDFNEQFF
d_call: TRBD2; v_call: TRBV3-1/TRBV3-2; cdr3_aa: CASSQGISGGTDTQYF
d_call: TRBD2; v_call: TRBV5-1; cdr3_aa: CASSLMPSGREQYF
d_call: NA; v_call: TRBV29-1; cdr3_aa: CSGGALFETQYF
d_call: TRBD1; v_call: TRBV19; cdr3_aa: CASSTRDRGHTDTQYF
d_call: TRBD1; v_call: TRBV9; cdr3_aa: CASSTRGQTNQPQHF
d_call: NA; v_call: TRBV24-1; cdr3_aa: CATSDLQGGVYEQYF
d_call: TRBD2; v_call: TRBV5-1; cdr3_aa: CASSLVVSGADTQYF
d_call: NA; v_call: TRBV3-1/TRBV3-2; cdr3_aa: CASSQAARGYEKLFF
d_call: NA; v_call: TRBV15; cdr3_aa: CATSSLSTSTDTQYF
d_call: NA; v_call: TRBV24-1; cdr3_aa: CATSDLWGSGNTGELFF
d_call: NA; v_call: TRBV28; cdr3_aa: CASSPVGGRYEQYF
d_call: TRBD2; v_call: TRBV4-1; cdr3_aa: CASSPRGGSGLAYSSYNEQFF
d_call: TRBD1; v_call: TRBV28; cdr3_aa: CASRGPGQGYEQYF
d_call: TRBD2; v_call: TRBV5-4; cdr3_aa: CASSSQTSGSTDTQYF
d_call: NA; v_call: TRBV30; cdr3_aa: CAWREMGAKDTQYF
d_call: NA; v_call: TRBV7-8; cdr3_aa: CASSLVSVRTDTQYF
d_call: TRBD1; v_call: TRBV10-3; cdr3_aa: CATGQGVNYGYTF
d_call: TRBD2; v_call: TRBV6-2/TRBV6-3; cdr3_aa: CASSGGGRNYEQYF
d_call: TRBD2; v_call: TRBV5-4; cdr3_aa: CASSFWLGAGGTGELFF
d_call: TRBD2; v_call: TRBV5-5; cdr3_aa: CASTPLAGGFPSYNEQFF
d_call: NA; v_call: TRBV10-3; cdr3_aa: CAIGPGVGTDTQYF
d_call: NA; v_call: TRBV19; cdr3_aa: CASSPGNQPQHF
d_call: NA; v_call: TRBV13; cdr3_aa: CASSTPRGGSSYEQYF
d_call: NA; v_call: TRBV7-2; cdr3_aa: CASSLGQSGRYEQYF